Below are 27 T cell receptor beta chains sequenced from a single sample in a study of T-cell reconstitution after alpha-beta-depleted transplantation in children. Molecular barcoding with unique molecular identifiers was used for the TCRbeta library. From the PCR reads, TCRdb called clonotypes with MiXCR, one entry per CDR3 protein. The sample shows about 420,000 distinct CDR3 sequences, roughly 16% of them seen only once. Source: PBMCs, mostly from graft donor cells, taken 360 days after TCRalphabeta/CD19-depleted stem cell transplant. The receptors shown here come from a boy in the first two years of life who had a stem cell transplant for Wiskott-Aldrich syndrome, so the T cells may come from the graft donor.

This clonotype showed up just a few times. The chain uses TRBV11-2 and TRBJ2-7, with 8 bases identical to TRBD1. The germline gives CDR1 SGHAT, CDR2 FQNNGV. CDR3 size: 13 residues. Trimming at V came to 5 bases and at J to 11 bases, leaving 11 bases not matched to a gene. CDR3 region: CASSQTQGAREYF. The CDR3 DNA reads as TGTGCCAGCAGCCAAACCCAGGGGGCGAGGGAGTACTTC. The full variable domain, its missing parts supplied by reference TRBV11-2 and TRBJ2-7, is EAGVAQSPRYKIIEKRQSVAFWCNPISGHATLYWYQQILGQGPKLLIQFQNNGVVDDSQLPKDRFSAERLKGVDSTLKIQPAKLEDSAVYLCASSQTQGAREYFGPGTRLTVT.

The rearrangement links TRBV20-1 to TRBJ2-7; 10 positions match TRBD2. The CDR3 runs to 16 residues. Germline CDR1 reads DFQATT; CDR2 reads SNEGSKA (reference sequence). Trimming took 6 bases from V and 2 from J; bases not matched to a gene: 13. Here the CDR3 DNA reads TGCAGTGCCTCTCCCCTTAGCGGGAGGAATCCCTACGAGCAGTACTTC. Protein product: CSASPLSGRNPYEQYF.

CDR3 sequence reads: CASSFRTRAYNEQFF. The CDR3 DNA follows: TGCGCCAGCAGCTTCCGGACTAGGGCTTACAATGAGCAGTTCTTC. V is TRBV5-1 and J is TRBJ2-1, with 7 bases that match TRBD2. V dropped 2 bases and J dropped 4; count of bases not matched to a gene: 6. Germline V gene sequence: CDR1 SGHRS, CDR2 YFSETQ. The CDR3 length is 15 residues.

V usage is TRBV19 and J usage is TRBJ2-2; 9 bases are shared with TRBD1. The CDR3 covers 16 residues. J lost 6 bases, V lost 5 bases, and 10 bases had no gene match. Germline lookup yields CDR1 LNHDA and CDR2 SQIVND (reference sequence). The CDR3 loop is CASSGTGTGRSGELFF. The CDR3 nucleotides are TGTGCCAGTAGTGGCACCGGGACAGGGAGGTCCGGGGAGCTGTTTTTT.

Many counts were recorded for this clonotype. The chain recombines TRBV20-1 with TRBJ2-3, with TRBD1 identical over 9 bases. V lost 6 bases, J lost 8 bases, and 12 bases stayed unmatched. Germline CDR1 is DFQATT and CDR2 is SNEGSKA (reference sequence). This CDR3 comprises 14 residues. For the CDR3, the DNA is TGCAGTGCCGAACGGGACAGGGCTCTTGGTACGCAGTATTTT. Translation: CSAERDRALGTQYF.

This clonotype came up many times. The genes are TRBV7-9 and TRBJ2-5, with D hard to call. Trimming shortened V by 1 base and J by 5 bases, and 11 bases separated the two germline ends. CDR3 size: 14 residues. Germline V gene sequence: CDR1 SEHNR, CDR2 FQNEAQ (reference sequence). CDR3 amino acids: CASSLEGLEETQYF. The CDR3 nucleotides read TGTGCCAGCAGCTTAGAAGGCCTAGAGGAGACCCAGTACTTC.

This sequence joins TRBV5-1 and TRBJ2-7; perhaps TRBD1 as D (7 bases). Germline-derived CDR1 and CDR2 are SGHRS and YFSETQ. Trimming took 0 bases from V and 5 from J, leaving 15 bases between them. The CDR3 sequence is 15 residues long. CDR3 in amino acids: CASSLEWGGQDEQYF. The DNA of the CDR3 is TGCGCCAGCAGCTTGGAGTGGGGAGGACAGGACGAGCAGTACTTC.

There are a few counts of this clonotype. The chain is built from TRBV5-1 and TRBJ2-7; D perhaps matches TRBD1 (6 bases). The CDR3 has 15 amino acids. Trimming stripped 2 bases from V and 3 bases from J, with 15 bases between. In germline, CDR1 is SGHRS, CDR2 YFSETQ. CDR3 protein: CASSFGAGELYEQYF. The CDR3 nucleotides are TGCGCCAGCAGCTTTGGTGCAGGGGAACTCTACGAGCAGTACTTC.

In its sample, this clonotype was seen a few times. V is TRBV12-3 or TRBV12-4 and J is TRBJ2-2; TRBD2 matches at 12 bases. The CDR3 runs to 21 residues. The trim removed 2 bases at V and 6 bases at J, leaving 19 bases unmatched. The CDR3 bases are TGTGCCAGCAGTTTAAGGCTAGCGGGAGGGCTTTCGTTTTATCAGGCCGGGGAGCTGTTTTTT. It codes for CASSLRLAGGLSFYQAGELFF.

V and J are TRBV6-1 and TRBJ2-7; D gene ambiguous. Per germline, CDR1 MNHNS and CDR2 SASEGT. V was pared by 2 bases and J by 2 bases, with 13 bases between. This CDR3 has 15 residues. CDR3 DNA: TGTGCCAGCAGTGAATCCTTGCCAGCCGCCTACGAGCAGTACTTC. Its translation: CASSESLPAAYEQYF.

This chain uses TRBV29-1 with TRBJ2-1; no clear D. Germline-derived CDR1 and CDR2 are SQVTM and ANQGSEA. Trimming pared 1 base from V and 7 bases from J, leaving 11 bases between. This CDR3 contains 13 residues. Here the CDR3 DNA reads TGCAGCGTTGAAGCACGGCTGGCGAATGAGCAGTTCTTC. Its protein product is CSVEARLANEQFF.

This clonotype has a handful of counts. The chain carries TRBV10-2 and TRBJ1-1; 7 positions match TRBD1. Germline V gene data show CDR1 as WSHSY and CDR2 as SAAADI. The junction had 6 bases not matched to a gene; V was cut back by 6 bases and J by 8 bases. The CDR3 is made up of 12 amino acids. CDR3 amino acids: CASSRQGVEAFF. The CDR3 region has the DNA TGCGCCAGCAGCCGACAGGGAGTAGAAGCTTTCTTT.

This clonotype was seen a few times. The chain employs TRBV4-3 and TRBJ2-4; possibly TRBD1 for D (6 bases). V was cut by 0 bases and J by 7 bases, with 25 bases left in between. CDR3 length: 19 amino acids. Germline V gives CDR1 LGHNA, CDR2 YSLEER. The CDR3 region has the DNA TGCGCCAGCAGCCAAGAACGGGTCCTAAGAAGACACAGGGACAACATTCAGTACTTC. Translated: CASSQERVLRRHRDNIQYF.

This clonotype was found a few times. The chain employs TRBV24-1 and TRBJ2-1; D is uncertain. The V and J ends lost 9 bases and 8 bases respectively, with 7 bases between them. The CDR3 has 10 residues. The V gene's germline CDR1 is KGHDR and CDR2 SFDVKD. The CDR3 is CATGRDEQFF. The CDR3 DNA sequence: TGTGCCACCGGCCGGGATGAGCAGTTCTTC.

The chain links TRBV7-9 to TRBJ2-7, with D maybe TRBD2 (6 bases). The germline V and J ends were trimmed by 1 base and 6 bases, with 10 bases remaining between them. The CDR3 is 13 amino acids. Germline V CDR1 and CDR2: SEHNR, FQNEAQ (reference sequence). The CDR3, as DNA: TGTGCCAGCAGCTTAGAACTAGCTTCCGAGCAGTACTTC. This gives the protein CASSLELASEQYF.

The chain employs TRBV7-9 and TRBJ2-1, with D hard to call. CDR3 length equals 17 residues. The germline V and J ends were trimmed by 2 bases and 0 bases, with 14 bases remaining between them. From germline, CDR1 is SEHNR and CDR2 FQNEAQ (reference sequence). CDR3 in amino acids: CASSLTPWKSSYNEQFF. The CDR3 DNA is TGTGCCAGCAGCTTAACTCCCTGGAAGAGCTCCTACAATGAGCAGTTCTTC.

The chain recombines TRBV12-3 or TRBV12-4 with TRBJ2-1; 8 nucleotides line up with TRBD2. This CDR3 is 18 amino acids long. Trimming at V came to 3 bases and at J to 1 base, leaving 11 bases not matched to a gene. CDR3 in DNA: TGTGCCAGCAGTTTTGTGGGTAGCGGGATGAAGTCCTACAATGAGCAGTTCTTC. It codes for CASSFVGSGMKSYNEQFF.

Many counts were recorded for this clonotype. The chain uses TRBV12-3 or TRBV12-4 and TRBJ2-7; D possibly matches TRBD1 or TRBD2 (5 bases each). The CDR3 spans 15 residues. V was shortened by 4 bases and J by 2 bases, with 15 bases between the two germline ends. CDR3 protein: CASSSTGTFTYEQYF. For the CDR3, the DNA is TGTGCCAGCAGTTCAACTGGGACGTTCACCTACGAGCAGTACTTC.

The V gene is TRBV6-5, the J gene TRBJ1-2; D is undetermined. The length of the CDR3 is 13 residues. The germline V and J ends were trimmed by 7 bases and 8 bases, with 17 bases remaining between them. Germline CDR1 MNHEY, CDR2 SVGAGI. CDR3 in amino acids: CASTRGRLRGYTF. As DNA, the CDR3 is TGTGCCAGCACCCGAGGGAGGTTACGGGGCTACACCTTC.

V gene TRBV7-9 combines with J gene TRBJ2-1; 11 bases align to TRBD2. The germline gives CDR1 SEHNR, CDR2 FQNEAQ (reference sequence). The CDR3 consists of 17 residues. V was pared by 3 bases and J by 3 bases, with 7 bases of the junction left unmatched. CDR3 nucleotide sequence: TGTGCCAGCAGCTTTCTCCTAGCGGGAGGACTCTACAATGAGCAGTTCTTC. Protein product: CASSFLLAGGLYNEQFF.

The chain carries TRBV25-1 and TRBJ2-7; D uncertain. The CDR3 consists of 13 residues. Per germline, CDR1 MGHDK and CDR2 SYGVNS. Trimming cost V 1 base and J 4 bases, with 8 bases left between them. CDR3 sequence reads: CASSEFWGYEQYF. CDR3 coding DNA: TGTGCCAGCAGTGAATTCTGGGGTTACGAGCAGTACTTC.

With respect to this clonotype: At one end, the junction sequence differs from germline, possibly due to a read error. This chain uses TRBV7-7 with TRBJ2-1; TRBD2 matches 8 bases. The CDR3 sequence is 14 residues long. Germline loops: CDR1 SSHAT, CDR2 FNYEAQ (reference sequence). CDR3 DNA sequence: TGTGCCAGCAGCCTAGCGGGTCTTTTCAATGAGCAGTTCTTC. Translated: CASSLAGLFNEQFF.

The gene calls are TRBV20-1 and TRBJ1-2; the match to TRBD1 covers 11 bases. Unmatched junction bases numbered 7, after V lost 5 bases and J lost 8 bases. Germline V gene lookup returns CDR1 DFQATT and CDR2 SNEGSKA (reference sequence). The CDR3 runs to 13 residues. The CDR3 loop is CSAPGTGGFGYTF. CDR3 nucleotide sequence: TGCAGTGCTCCCGGGACAGGGGGATTCGGCTACACCTTC.

This clonotype has a count of ten or more. This rearrangement joins TRBV18 to TRBJ2-7; D is perhaps TRBD2 (5 bases). CDR3 size: 15 residues. Germline lookup yields CDR1 KGHSH and CDR2 LQKENI. Trimming took 2 bases from V and 2 from J, leaving 13 bases between them. CDR3 in amino acids: CASSPGVGVTYEQYF. The CDR3 DNA reads as TGTGCCAGCTCACCAGGAGTGGGAGTGACCTACGAGCAGTACTTC.

The CDR3 DNA reads TGTGCCATCAGGGCCCAGACTAGCGGGAGGCAAGATACGCAGTATTTT. Translated: CAIRAQTSGRQDTQYF. The chain has TRBV10-3 and TRBJ2-3; the match to TRBD2 covers 13 bases. The germline gives CDR1 ENHRY, CDR2 SYGVKD. The J segment lost 5 bases and the V segment lost 6 bases, leaving 8 bases of the junction unmatched. This CDR3 has 16 amino acids.

The chain is built from TRBV20-1 and TRBJ2-5; 11 nucleotides line up with TRBD1. J was trimmed by 5 bases and V by 4 bases; bases with no gene match: 6. Germline CDR1 and CDR2: DFQATT and SNEGSKA (reference sequence). CDR3 length: 14 residues. The CDR3 reads CSAITGQGGETQYF. The CDR3 nucleotides are TGCAGTGCTATAACGGGACAGGGGGGCGAGACCCAGTACTTC.

V gene TRBV7-2 combines with J gene TRBJ1-1; TRBD1 agrees at 8 bases. The length of the CDR3 is 16 residues. Losses at the gene ends were 2 bases for V and 1 base for J; bases not matched to a gene: 6. Per the germline V gene, CDR1 is SGHTA and CDR2 is FQGNSA. CDR3 residues: CASSLWADRANTEAFF. CDR3 sequence (DNA): TGTGCCAGCAGCTTATGGGCGGACAGGGCGAACACTGAAGCTTTCTTT.